What follows describes a single TCR beta chain. Antigen specificity is unknown. V gave up 5 bases and J gave up 0 bases, with 8 bases separating them. The CDR3 spans 13 residues. Germline assignment: CDR1 MNHEY and CDR2 SVGAGI. This sample stems from a study of PD-1 blockade in classical Hodgkin lymphoma. The study's findings and limits: The authors excluded patients who started nivolumab under 1 year after ASCT.

After autologous stem cell transplantation all patients relapsed, and prior brentuximab vedotin exposure differed between cohorts. Clones were read by immunoSEQ multiplex PCR, and TCRdb kept only the in-frame ones, dropping some. Of 20,000 to 25,000 clones in the sample, about three quarters are singletons; the top ten hold approximately 37%. The sequence came from a human donor with classical Hodgkin lymphoma. Sequencing used peripheral blood mononuclear cells (PBMCs), obtained before the second cycle of nivolumab. This sequence joins TRBV6-5 and TRBJ2-7; the D gene is possibly TRBD2 (5 bases). This chain's CDR3 is CASSADYSYEQYF. Written as DNA, the CDR3 is TGTGCCAGCAGTGCCGACTACTCCTACGAGCAGTACTTC.